Below are 3 T cell receptor beta chains sequenced from a single sample in a study of cytomegalovirus exposure and HLA in healthy donors. Amplification used 60 Vbeta primers and 13 Jbeta primers. Method: immunoSEQ multiplex PCR; TCRdb's copy keeps in-frame clones and lacks some. The table records about 83,000 clones, under 80% of them present only once. The specimen was PBMCs. The receptors were sampled from a man aged 55-75 years in good health and CMV-seronegative.

The rearrangement joins TRBV5-1 to TRBJ2-5; a possible D gene is TRBD2 (6 bases). This CDR3 has 14 amino acids. The germline CDR1 and CDR2 sequences are SGHRS and YFSETQ. V was clipped by 1 base and J by 2 bases, with 9 bases between them. The CDR3 sequence is CASSLSRGQETQYF. The CDR3, as DNA: TGCGCCAGCAGCTTGTCCCGGGGGCAAGAGACCCAGTACTTC. The variable domain in full, with the rest retrieved from reference TRBV5-1 and TRBJ2-5, is KAGVTQTPRYLIKTRGQQVTLSCSPISGHRSVSWYQQTPGQGLQFLFEYFSETQRNKGNFPGRFSGRQFSNSRSEMNVSTLELGDSALYLCASSLSRGQETQYFGPGTRLLVL.

J is TRBJ1-4 and V is TRBV6-6; a weak D match, TRBD1 (6 bases). Trimming took 0 bases from V and 12 from J, leaving 14 bases between them. Germline V gives CDR1 MNHNY, CDR2 SVGAGI (reference sequence). The CDR3 is made up of 14 amino acids. The DNA for the CDR3 is TGTGCCAGCAGTTACTCAGAACAGGGAGGGGAACTGTTTTTT. Its translation: CASSYSEQGGELFF.

The chain uses TRBV14 and TRBJ2-1; 8 bases map to TRBD1. Trimming cost V 4 bases and J 14 bases; bases outside gene matches: 7. The CDR3 is 12 amino acids. Germline loops: CDR1 SGHDN, CDR2 FVKESK. The CDR3 DNA is TGTGCCAGCAGCCGTACCCGGGACAGGAAGTTCTTC. Amino acid sequence: CASSRTRDRKFF.